This passage covers 13 T cell receptor beta chains from one sample sequenced in a study of CD8+CD57+ T cells in acquired aplastic anemia. According to the study, genomic DNA was the template for TCR beta VDJ and CDR3 profiling. TCRdb re-called the reads with MiXCR, one entry per CDR3 protein. Of 250,000 to 300,000 distinct CDR3 sequences listed, around three fifths are singletons. Patients picked for sequencing had shown CD8+CD57+ cell expansion detected by flow cytometry. Sequenced: sorted CD4+, CD8+, or CD8+CD57+ T cells (not recorded which) from PBMCs. The origin of the receptors is a human donor with aplastic anemia.

In this sample, this clonotype turned up many times. V is TRBV19 and J is TRBJ1-6; 8 bases line up with TRBD1. Germline assignment: CDR1 LNHDA and CDR2 SQIVND (reference sequence). The CDR3 runs 14 residues. J was trimmed by 9 bases and V by 5 bases; bases with no gene match: 6. The CDR3 loop reads CASSGGQEFSPLHF. Here the CDR3 DNA reads TGTGCCAGTAGTGGGGGACAGGAGTTTTCACCCCTCCACTTT.

The chain is built from TRBV12-3 or TRBV12-4 and TRBJ2-1; TRBD1 matches 7 bases. This CDR3 has 14 amino acids. V was clipped by 3 bases and J by 9 bases; unmatched bases: 8. The CDR3 loop is CASSFVQGTAEQFF. The CDR3 coding sequence is TGTGCCAGCAGTTTCGTACAGGGGACCGCTGAGCAGTTCTTC.

This clonotype was recorded once. J is TRBJ2-7 and V is TRBV7-9; either TRBD1 or TRBD2 may fit D (5 bases each). With 5 bases removed from V and 6 bases from J, the gap between germline ends came to 17 bases. Germline lookup yields CDR1 SEHNR and CDR2 FQNEAQ (reference sequence). The CDR3 is made up of 14 amino acids. This CDR3 reads CASSRGTPEGEQYF. The CDR3 DNA reads TGTGCCAGCAGCCGTGGGACCCCCGAGGGCGAGCAGTACTTC.

This clonotype was seen only once. The J gene is TRBJ1-2, the V gene TRBV7-4; D is perhaps TRBD1 (5 bases). From germline, CDR1 is SGHVT and CDR2 SQSDAQ. V lost 5 bases and J lost 7, with 26 bases in between. This CDR3 region has 17 residues. CDR3 bases: TGTGCCAGCAGCCGAAGTTGGGACCATTGGGACGGAGGTGGCTACACCTTC. It encodes CASSRSWDHWDGGGYTF.

The CDR3 DNA is TGTGCCACCAGCAGGCCGGACAGCCATAGCCCCTACGAGCAGTACTTC. The encoded protein is CATSRPDSHSPYEQYF. V usage is TRBV15 and J usage is TRBJ2-7; D may be TRBD1 (6 bases). CDR3 length: 16 amino acids. Germline CDR1 reads LNHNV; CDR2 reads YYDKDF (reference sequence). The V end lost 3 bases, the J end lost 2 bases, and 17 bases lay between the germline ends.

J is TRBJ1-3 and V is TRBV20-1, with 9 bases that match TRBD1. With V trimmed by 7 bases and J by 3 bases, 7 bases remained unmatched. Germline-derived CDR1 and CDR2 are DFQATT and SNEGSKA (reference sequence). This CDR3 region has 14 residues. CDR3 in amino acids: CSVTQGALGNTIYF. CDR3 bases: TGCAGTGTGACACAGGGGGCGCTTGGAAACACCATATATTTT.

V usage is TRBV2 and J usage is TRBJ2-3; 8 positions match TRBD1. Germline loops: CDR1 SNHLY, CDR2 FYNNEI. The V gene end was trimmed by 6 bases and the J gene end by 1 base; junction bases not matched to a gene: 6. This CDR3 region has 15 residues. CDR3 residues: CASRDQGAGTDTQYF. The CDR3 DNA sequence: TGTGCCAGCAGGGACCAGGGGGCTGGCACAGATACGCAGTATTTT.

The CDR3, as DNA: TGTGCCAGCAGCCTAGGGGCGGTTTCTGGGGCCAACGTCCTGACTTTC. Its translation is CASSLGAVSGANVLTF. This chain joins TRBV7-9 and TRBJ2-6, with D tentatively TRBD1 (5 bases). Trimming cost V 5 bases and J 1 base, with 12 bases left between them. Germline V gene data show CDR1 as SEHNR and CDR2 as FQNEAQ (reference sequence). This CDR3 has 16 residues.

The chain couples TRBV11-2 to TRBJ2-7; D unresolved. V lost 6 bases, J lost 3 bases, and 18 bases lay in between. Germline loops: CDR1 SGHAT, CDR2 FQNNGV. The CDR3 consists of 15 residues. CDR3 protein: CASRASTSGDYEQYF. In nucleotides, the CDR3 is TGTGCCAGCAGGGCTTCTACGAGTGGAGACTACGAGCAGTACTTC.

The rearrangement uses TRBV20-1 and TRBJ2-7; 9 bases map to TRBD2. Trimming removed 6 bases from V and 5 bases from J; junction bases left unmatched: 11. The length of the CDR3 is 14 residues. Germline V gene data show CDR1 as DFQATT and CDR2 as SNEGSKA (reference sequence). For the CDR3, the DNA is TGCAGTGCCGAGCGGCGGGAGGGCCCCCACGAGCAGTACTTC. This codes for CSAERREGPHEQYF.

The rearrangement joins TRBV7-6 to TRBJ1-5; 8 bases align to TRBD1. CDR1 is SGHVS and CDR2 is FNYEAQ in the germline V gene. This CDR3 has 13 residues. V shed 8 bases and J 5 bases; nucleotides not matched to a gene: 5. Here the CDR3 reads CASAGQEDQPQHF. Written as DNA, the CDR3 is TGTGCCAGCGCGGGACAGGAGGATCAGCCCCAGCATTTT.

J is TRBJ1-1 and V is TRBV2, with D perhaps matching TRBD1 (6 bases). The CDR3 loop spans 11 amino acids. Germline lookup yields CDR1 SNHLY and CDR2 FYNNEI. V was shortened by 8 bases and J by 11 bases, with 15 bases between the two germline ends. The CDR3 is CASGGLALAFF. In DNA form, the CDR3 reads TGTGCCAGCGGGGGGCTAGCTCTCGCTTTCTTT.

The chain employs TRBV7-9 and TRBJ1-1; possible D gene TRBD1, 6 bases. Trimming cost V 1 base and J 8 bases, with 14 bases left between them. Germline V gene lookup returns CDR1 SEHNR and CDR2 FQNEAQ (reference sequence). CDR3 size: 14 residues. CDR3 DNA: TGTGCCAGCAGCTTAGGGACAGCGGGAAACGAAGCTTTCTTT. This gives the protein CASSLGTAGNEAFF.